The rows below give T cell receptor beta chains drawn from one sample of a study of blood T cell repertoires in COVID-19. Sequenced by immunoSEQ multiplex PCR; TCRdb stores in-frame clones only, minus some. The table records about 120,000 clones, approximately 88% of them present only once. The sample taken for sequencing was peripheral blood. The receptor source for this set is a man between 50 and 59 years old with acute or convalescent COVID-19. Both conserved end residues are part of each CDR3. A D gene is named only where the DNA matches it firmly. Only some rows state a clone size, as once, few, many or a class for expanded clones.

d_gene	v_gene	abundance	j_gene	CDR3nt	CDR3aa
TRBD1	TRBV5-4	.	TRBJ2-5	TGTGCCAGCAGCTCGCCGCAGACAGGGGGGGAAGAGACCCAGTACTTC	CASSSPQTGGEETQYF
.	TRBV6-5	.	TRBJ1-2	TGTGCCAGCACAACTAACTATGGCTACACCTTC	CASTTNYGYTF
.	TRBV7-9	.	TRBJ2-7	TGTGCCAGCAGCTTAGCCGGAGGCCACGAGCAGTACTTC	CASSLAGGHEQYF
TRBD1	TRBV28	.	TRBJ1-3	TGTGCCAGCAGTTCACATACAGGGGGCTCTGGAAACACCATATATTTT	CASSSHTGGSGNTIYF
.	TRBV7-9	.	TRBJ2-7	TGTGCCAGCAGCCTACAGGGTTTCGACGAGCAGTACTTC	CASSLQGFDEQYF
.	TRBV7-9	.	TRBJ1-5	TGTGCCAGCGGGGGGGACACGCTCCTTTATCAGCCCCAGCATTTT	CASGGDTLLYQPQHF
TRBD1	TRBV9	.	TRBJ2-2	TGTGCCAGCAGCGTAGCATGGGGAAGACAGGGGGCGAGCGGGGAGCTGTTTTTT	CASSVAWGRQGASGELFF
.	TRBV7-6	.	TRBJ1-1	TGTGCCAGCAGCTCCAGAGGGGGGGCGAGCACTGAAGCTTTCTTT	CASSSRGGASTEAFF
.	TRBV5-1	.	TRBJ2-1	TGCGCCAGCAGCTTGGGTAATCTAAACCCCTACAATGAGCAGTTCTTC	CASSLGNLNPYNEQFF
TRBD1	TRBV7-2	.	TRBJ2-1	TGTGCCAGCAGCCCTACCAGGGACAGGTTTTCCAATGAGCAGTTCTTC	CASSPTRDRFSNEQFF
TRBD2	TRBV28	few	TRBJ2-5	TGTGCCAGCAGCCGGCCCCCAGCGGGAGTTAGCGAGACCCAGTACTTC	CASSRPPAGVSETQYF
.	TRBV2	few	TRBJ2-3	TGTGCCAGCAGGGGGGGGCAGGGCCCCACAGATACGCAGTATTTT	CASRGGQGPTDTQYF
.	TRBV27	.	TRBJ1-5	TGTGCCAGCAGTTATGTCCCGGGGGATCAGCCCCAGCATTTT	CASSYVPGDQPQHF
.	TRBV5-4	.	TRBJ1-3	TGTGCCAGCAGCTCGGGGTCTCCGGCCTCTGGAAACACCATATATTTT	CASSSGSPASGNTIYF
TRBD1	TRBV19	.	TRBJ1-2	TGTGCCAGTAGCACATACAGGGGAGACTATGGCTACACCTTC	CASSTYRGDYGYTF
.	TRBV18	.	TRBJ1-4	TGTGCCAGCTCACCGCGACAGGTTAATGAAAAACTGTTTTTT	CASSPRQVNEKLFF
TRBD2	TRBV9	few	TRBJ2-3	TGTGCCAGCAGCGTAGCCCTATTCGGCGGGGGGGCCGGTGATACGCAGTATTTT	CASSVALFGGGAGDTQYF
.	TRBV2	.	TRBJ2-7	TGTGCCAGCAGGGCAGGGGCAACCTACGAGCAGTACTTC	CASRAGATYEQYF
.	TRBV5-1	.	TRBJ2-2	TGCGCCAGCAGCGGAAACAGTAACACCGGGGAGCTGTTTTTT	CASSGNSNTGELFF
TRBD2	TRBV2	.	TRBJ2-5	TGTGCCAGCAGTGTCCAAGCGGGGGGTCGAGGGACCCAGTACTTC	CASSVQAGGRGTQYF
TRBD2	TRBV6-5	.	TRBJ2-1	TGTGCCAGCAGTTCCGGGACTAGCGGCGACAATGAGCAGTTCTTC	CASSSGTSGDNEQFF
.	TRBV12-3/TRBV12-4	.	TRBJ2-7	TGTGCCAGCAGGGCCGGGACTGAGGAGTACTTC	CASRAGTEEYF
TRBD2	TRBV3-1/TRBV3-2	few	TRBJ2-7	TGTGCCAGCAGCCGGACTAGCGGGGGACTCGTGGGAGAGCAGTACTTC	CASSRTSGGLVGEQYF
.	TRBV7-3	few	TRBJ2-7	TGTGCCAGCAGCGCCCACAGAGGACAGTTTAACGAGCAGTACTTC	CASSAHRGQFNEQYF
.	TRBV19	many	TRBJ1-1	TGTGCCAGTACTTACAGTCCCCTGGGTGAAGCTTTCTTT	CASTYSPLGEAFF
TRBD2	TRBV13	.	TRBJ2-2	TGTGCCAGCAGCTTCCTAGCGGGAGGGGGAACCGGGGAGCTGTTTTTT	CASSFLAGGGTGELFF
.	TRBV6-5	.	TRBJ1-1	TGTGCCAGCAGTTACTCTCACCGGGGGAACACTGAAGCTTTCTTT	CASSYSHRGNTEAFF
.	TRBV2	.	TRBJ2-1	TGTGCCAGCAGGCCCCGCGGATTCAGCTCCTACAATGAGCAGTTCTTC	CASRPRGFSSYNEQFF
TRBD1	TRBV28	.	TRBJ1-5	TGTGCCAGCAGTTCAGGTGGACAGGGGCTAAAGCCCCAGCATTTT	CASSSGGQGLKPQHF
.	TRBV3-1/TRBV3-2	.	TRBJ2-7	TGTGCCAGCAGCCTTCGGGGCTCCTACGAGCAGTACTTC	CASSLRGSYEQYF
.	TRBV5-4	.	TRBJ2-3	TGTGCCAGCAGCATGGGACTGGCAACAGATACGCAGTATTTT	CASSMGLATDTQYF